This TCR beta chain stems from a study of beta chain features in type 1 diabetes. This clone was seen more than once but under ten times. As yet, its antigen is unknown. The germline gives CDR1 SGHTA, CDR2 FQGNSA. The CDR3 covers 14 residues. V was pared by 3 bases and J by 5 bases, with 13 bases between. It was via CD45RO/CCR7/CD25/CD127/CD95/CD27 that CD4+ naive, central memory, regulatory and stem cell-like memory cells were sorted. Study results and limitations: Naive, central memory and Treg TCRB repertoires appeared more alike in patients than in healthy donors. Type 1 diabetes patients had fewer VDJ junction insertions and more deletions. Researchers report that Type 1 diabetes patients had moderately but significantly shorter TCRB CDR3s across all four CD4+ subsets.

The investigators reverse transcribed all of the isolated RNA, so they sequenced expressed TCRB transcripts. TCRdb keeps only in-frame clones here, not all; method: immunoSEQ multiplex PCR. Of hundreds of thousands of clones listed, 13% are singletons. The sequence was obtained from a man aged 18-30 years with type 1 diabetes. The V gene is TRBV7-2, the J gene TRBJ1-1; tentatively, D is TRBD1 (6 bases). Sequenced sample: naive CD4+ T cells from blood. The CDR3 sequence: CASSLLEGGTEAFF. CDR3 DNA: TGTGCCAGCAGCTTGCTCGAGGGGGGGACTGAAGCTTTCTTT.